The clone carrying this T cell receptor (beta chain) was found many times. Germline CDR1 DFQATT, CDR2 SNEGSKA (reference sequence). With V trimmed by 4 bases and J by 0 bases, 3 bases remained unmatched. This CDR3 comprises 14 residues. TCRdb redid the calling of the 5' RACE reads with MiXCR, one entry per CDR3 protein. The sample includes fewer than 250,000 distinct CDR3 sequences, 10% seen only once; the top ten take 2.6%. This specimen belongs to a study of CD8 T cells in ankylosing spondylitis. This TCR was sampled from a male donor with ankylosing spondylitis or in good health (not recorded which). The rearrangement links TRBV20-1 to TRBJ2-1, with TRBD2 identical over 7 bases. Sequencing was carried out using blood, either unsorted or a sorted T cell fraction (not recorded which). CDR3 protein: CSATSGSSYNEQFF. The CDR3 DNA reads as TGCAGTGCTACTAGCGGATCCTCCTACAATGAGCAGTTCTTC.